These 30 T cell receptor beta chains came from one sample sequenced in a study of T cells after yellow fever vaccination. TCRdb re-derived calls from the 5' RACE reads in MiXCR, one entry per CDR3 protein. The sample contains approximately 240,000 distinct CDR3 sequences, about 3.7% of which appear only once. The sample was PBMCs, taken 15 days after the yellow fever booster vaccination. Every receptor here comes from a man aged 18 to 30 who received the YFV17D yellow fever vaccine.

This clonotype was recorded many times. This chain links TRBV7-6 with TRBJ2-7, with D possibly being TRBD2 (6 bases). Germline lookup yields CDR1 SGHVS and CDR2 FNYEAQ. The CDR3 has 14 amino acids. V dropped 5 bases and J dropped 7 bases, with 18 bases sitting between them. CDR3 amino acids: CASSPDTGVWEQYF. DNA for the CDR3: TGTGCCAGCAGCCCGGACACGGGAGTGTGGGAGCAGTACTTC.

This clonotype was found many times. The rearrangement links TRBV7-2 to TRBJ2-3, with D maybe TRBD1 (6 bases). Trimming took 5 bases from V and 6 from J, leaving 12 bases between them. The CDR3 runs 13 residues. The germline CDR1 and CDR2 sequences are SGHTA and FQGNSA. CDR3 in amino acids: CASSEYRADTQYF. The CDR3 nucleotides are TGTGCCAGCAGCGAGTACAGGGCCGATACGCAGTATTTT.

This clonotype was seen ten or more times. The chain employs TRBV19 and TRBJ2-1; unclear D gene. The CDR3 is made up of 14 amino acids. V was shortened by 7 bases and J by 0 bases, with 10 bases between the two germline ends. Germline V gives CDR1 LNHDA, CDR2 SQIVND (reference sequence). The chain's CDR3 is CASTDQSSYNEQFF. DNA for the CDR3: TGTGCCAGTACAGACCAGAGCTCCTACAATGAGCAGTTCTTC.

This clonotype showed up many times. CDR3 sequence (DNA): TGTGCCAGCAGCCTCTACGGGGGGGGGCCCACAGATACGCAGTATTTT. It is translated as CASSLYGGGPTDTQYF. The V gene is TRBV9, the J gene TRBJ2-3; 8 bases map to TRBD2. The CDR3 runs 16 residues. In germline, CDR1 is SGDLS, CDR2 YYNGEE. V gave up 4 bases and J gave up 2 bases; unmatched junction bases: 9.

On this clonotype: A much larger clonotype is one base distant, so this may be a read error. The V gene is TRBV30, the J gene TRBJ2-7, with D perhaps matching TRBD1 (6 bases). The V and J ends lost 8 bases and 3 bases respectively, with 23 bases between them. The germline gives CDR1 GTSNPN, CDR2 SVGIG (reference sequence). The CDR3 is 15 amino acids. The DNA of the CDR3 is TGTGCCATAATTAATGACCGGACAGTGATCTACGAGCAGTACTTC. Its translation: CAIINDRTVIYEQYF.

In its sample, this clonotype was seen a few times. This chain connects TRBV5-1 to TRBJ1-2; tentative D call: TRBD1 (5 bases). CDR1 is SGHRS, CDR2 YFSETQ, per germline. The V end lost 1 base, the J end lost 6 bases, and 10 bases lay between the germline ends. The CDR3 totals 13 residues. DNA for the CDR3: TGCGCCAGCAGCTTGTTGGCAGGGCATGGCTACACCTTC. Residues: CASSLLAGHGYTF.

There are many counts of this clonotype. The rearrangement links TRBV2 to TRBJ1-2; D unclear. Germline V lookup: CDR1 SNHLY, CDR2 FYNNEI. Trimming removed 0 bases at V and 4 bases at J, with 12 bases between. This CDR3 spans 15 amino acids. The DNA for the CDR3 is TGTGCCAGCAGTGAAGCTGGGGAACTGATCTATGGCTACACCTTC. This gives the protein CASSEAGELIYGYTF.

This clonotype was recorded at least ten times. The genes are TRBV18 and TRBJ2-7; 7 bases are shared with TRBD1. With V trimmed by 5 bases and J by 2 bases, 3 bases remained unmatched. The CDR3 length is 13 residues. Germline V gene lookup returns CDR1 KGHSH and CDR2 LQKENI. The CDR3 DNA sequence: TGTGCCAGCTCATCGGGACAGACCTACGAGCAGTACGTC. Translated, it gives CASSSGQTYEQYV.

This clonotype came up many times. The V and J genes are TRBV5-1 and TRBJ2-3; D gene ambiguous. The CDR3 runs 15 residues. With 0 bases removed from V and 1 base from J, the gap between germline ends came to 9 bases. Germline-derived CDR1 and CDR2 are SGHRS and YFSETQ. CDR3 loop: CASSLDGPRTDTQYF. The CDR3 DNA reads as TGCGCCAGCAGCTTGGACGGTCCCCGCACAGATACGCAGTATTTT. The entire variable domain, with the rest obtained from reference TRBV5-1 and TRBJ2-3, is as follows: KAGVTQTPRYLIKTRGQQVTLSCSPISGHRSVSWYQQTPGQGLQFLFEYFSETQRNKGNFPGRFSGRQFSNSRSEMNVSTLELGDSALYLCASSLDGPRTDTQYFGPGTRLTVL.

This clonotype was detected many times. The V and J genes are TRBV12-3 or TRBV12-4 and TRBJ2-5; D is undetermined. The CDR3 has 13 amino acids. V dropped 6 bases and J dropped 1 base, with 9 bases sitting between them. The CDR3 DNA reads as TGTGCCAGCAGGTCTTACCCCCAAGAGACCCAGTACTTC. It specifies CASRSYPQETQYF.

This clonotype appeared many times. The chain has TRBV4-3 and TRBJ2-2, with D possibly TRBD2 on 7 matching bases. V lost 2 bases, J lost 3 bases, and 22 bases lay in between. The CDR3 contains 19 residues. Per germline, CDR1 LGHNA and CDR2 YSLEER. DNA of the CDR3: TGCGCCAGCAGCCAAAAGGGGGGGGACCGAACGCGCGACACCGGGGAGCTGTTTTTT. Residues: CASSQKGGDRTRDTGELFF.

As concerns this clonotype: With a much larger clone just one base away, this may be a read error. The chain combines TRBV12-3 or TRBV12-4 with TRBJ2-4; 10 nucleotides line up with TRBD2. CDR3 length: 18 residues. The CDR3 region has the DNA TGTGCCAGCAGTTTACGGCTAGCGGGGGCCGGGGCCAAAAACATTCAGCACTTC. Translation: CASSLRLAGAGAKNIQHF.

In this sample, this clonotype turned up many times. V usage is TRBV2 and J usage is TRBJ1-1; no clear D. V was shortened by 6 bases and J by 8 bases, with 10 bases between the two germline ends. This CDR3 contains 11 residues. Germline V lookup: CDR1 SNHLY, CDR2 FYNNEI. CDR3 residues: CASSAEGEAFF. CDR3 coding DNA: TGTGCCAGCAGCGCTGAGGGCGAAGCTTTCTTT.

This clonotype came up many times. This chain joins TRBV30 and TRBJ2-1; D may be TRBD2 (5 bases). The CDR3 is 13 amino acids. Trimming pared 4 bases from V and 10 bases from J, leaving 17 bases between. Germline V gene sequence: CDR1 GTSNPN, CDR2 SVGIG (reference sequence). The CDR3 reads CAWNSGGSGEQFF. CDR3 bases: TGTGCCTGGAATTCAGGCGGGTCAGGCGAGCAGTTCTTC.

This clonotype has ten or more counts. J is TRBJ2-1 and V is TRBV3-1; D unclear. Trimming stripped 0 bases from V and 1 base from J, with 13 bases between. Germline CDR1 and CDR2: LGHDT and YNNKEL (reference sequence). The CDR3 sequence is 17 residues long. The DNA of the CDR3 is TGTGCCAGCAGCCAAGACTTCGACTCACCTTCCTACAATGAGCAGTTCTTC. It translates to CASSQDFDSPSYNEQFF.

This clonotype has a count of ten or more. The V and J genes are TRBV14 and TRBJ2-5, with D unclear. CDR1 is SGHDN, CDR2 FVKESK, per germline. V was trimmed by 5 bases and J by 2 bases, leaving 9 bases between them. The CDR3 totals 13 residues. Here the CDR3 DNA reads TGTGCCAGCAGCATGCAGGTTCAAGAGACCCAGTACTTC. Translated, it gives CASSMQVQETQYF.

This chain joins TRBV15 and TRBJ2-1; D gene uncertain. Germline V lookup: CDR1 LNHNV, CDR2 YYDKDF (reference sequence). This CDR3 has 13 residues. Between the trimmed V and J ends, which lost 0 bases and 7 bases, there was a span of 7 bases. The CDR3, as DNA: TGTGCCACCAGCAGAGATGTGGGTAATGAGCAGTTCTTC. Translating gives CATSRDVGNEQFF.

Many counts were recorded for this clonotype. The V gene is TRBV6-2 or TRBV6-3, the J gene TRBJ1-5; D unclear. V was clipped by 4 bases and J by 3 bases, with 13 bases between them. Germline assignment: CDR1 MNHEY and CDR2 SVGEGT. The CDR3 extends over 15 amino acids. This chain's CDR3 is CASSSPREINQPQHF. Here the CDR3 DNA reads TGTGCCAGCAGTTCCCCCCGGGAGATCAATCAGCCCCAGCATTTT.

This clonotype has a count of ten or more. The V gene is TRBV6-6, the J gene TRBJ1-5; D is ambiguous. The germline CDR1 and CDR2 sequences are MNHNY and SVGAGI (reference sequence). CDR3 length: 13 residues. V was trimmed by 9 bases and J by 1 base, leaving 10 bases between them. In nucleotides, the CDR3 is TGTGCCAGTAGGAGTGGGAGCAATCAGCCCCAGCATTTT. It is translated as CASRSGSNQPQHF.

In this sample, this clonotype turned up many times. This chain's CDR3 is CASSIQGGEQYF. The CDR3, as DNA: TGCGCCAGCAGCATACAGGGAGGCGAGCAGTACTTC. The chain has TRBV5-1 and TRBJ2-7; D may be TRBD1 or TRBD2 (6 bases each). Trimming took 4 bases from V and 6 from J, leaving 11 bases between them. CDR1 is SGHRS, CDR2 YFSETQ, per germline. The CDR3 spans 12 residues. The variable domain in full, with the rest retrieved from reference TRBV5-1 and TRBJ2-7, is KAGVTQTPRYLIKTRGQQVTLSCSPISGHRSVSWYQQTPGQGLQFLFEYFSETQRNKGNFPGRFSGRQFSNSRSEMNVSTLELGDSALYLCASSIQGGEQYFGPGTRLTVT.

This clonotype was counted at least ten times. This chain uses TRBV5-1 with TRBJ1-2; D gene unclear. The CDR3 totals 15 residues. V lost 0 bases and J lost 4, with 13 bases in between. Germline V gene data show CDR1 as SGHRS and CDR2 as YFSETQ. CDR3 DNA sequence: TGCGCCAGCAGCTTGGAAACGGGGAACCTCTATGGCTACACCTTC. Translation: CASSLETGNLYGYTF.

This clonotype was seen just once. The rearrangement joins TRBV20-1 to TRBJ2-7; 10 positions match TRBD1. Germline V gene data show CDR1 as DFQATT and CDR2 as SNEGSKA (reference sequence). The CDR3 consists of 15 residues. The trim removed 1 base at V and 5 bases at J, leaving 8 bases unmatched. This CDR3 reads CSARGRDRGGDEQYF. The CDR3 coding sequence is TGCAGTGCTAGAGGAAGGGACAGGGGAGGAGACGAGCAGTACTTC.

This clonotype was seen many times. The chain uses TRBV7-6 and TRBJ2-1; 9 bases map to TRBD1. The CDR3 has 14 residues. Unmatched junction bases numbered 7, after V lost 4 bases and J lost 9 bases. The germline V gene has CDR1 SGHVS and CDR2 FNYEAQ. The CDR3 DNA follows: TGTGCCAGCAGCTCCCGGACAGGGGTGGGTGAGCAGTTCTTC. Its protein product is CASSSRTGVGEQFF.

This clonotype was found many times. The CDR3 DNA is TGCAGTGCTAGAGACTTCCGACAGGGACAAAAGCAGTTCTTC. Its translation is CSARDFRQGQKQFF. The V and J genes are TRBV20-1 and TRBJ2-1; 7 nucleotides align to TRBD1. The CDR3 is 14 amino acids. The germline gives CDR1 DFQATT, CDR2 SNEGSKA (reference sequence). The V segment lost 0 bases and the J segment 11 bases; nucleotides outside the gene matches: 10.

The chain links TRBV20-1 to TRBJ2-1; 10 bases fit TRBD2. CDR3 length: 14 residues. Trimming at V came to 1 base and at J to 7 bases, leaving 4 bases not matched to a gene. Germline CDR1 is DFQATT and CDR2 is SNEGSKA (reference sequence). The CDR3 region has the DNA TGCAGTGCTAGAGTCAGCGGGGGGGGGAATGAGCAGTTCTTC. Its protein is CSARVSGGGNEQFF.

The J gene is TRBJ2-1, the V gene TRBV5-5; possibly TRBD2 for D (5 bases). The CDR3 length is 14 residues. V was clipped by 4 bases and J by 2 bases, with 10 bases between them. Per germline, CDR1 SGHKS and CDR2 YYEKEE (reference sequence). The CDR3 spells CASSLDWTYNEQFF. DNA of the CDR3: TGTGCCAGCAGCCTGGACTGGACCTACAATGAGCAGTTCTTC.

This clonotype showed up many times. The chain carries TRBV4-3 and TRBJ1-2; D is unresolved. V lost 0 bases, J lost 4 bases, and 9 bases lay in between. The germline V gene encodes CDR1 LGHNA and CDR2 YSLEER. The CDR3 contains 14 residues. The DNA for the CDR3 is TGCGCCAGCAGCCAAGATGGTCTCAGCTATGGCTACACCTTC. Amino acids: CASSQDGLSYGYTF.

This chain links TRBV7-9 with TRBJ1-2, with D unclear. The CDR3 is made up of 14 amino acids. The germline V gene has CDR1 SEHNR and CDR2 FQNEAQ (reference sequence). V lost 5 bases to trimming and J lost 4 bases, with 14 bases between them. CDR3 region: CASSLSWTVYGYTF. The CDR3 region has the DNA TGTGCCAGCAGCCTATCGTGGACCGTCTATGGCTACACCTTC.

This clonotype has ten or more counts. The J gene is TRBJ2-2, the V gene TRBV20-1; 7 bases are a match to TRBD1. From germline, CDR1 is DFQATT and CDR2 SNEGSKA (reference sequence). This CDR3 comprises 15 residues. The J segment lost 2 bases and the V segment lost 1 base, leaving 4 bases of the junction unmatched. The CDR3 here is CSARATGLNTGELFF. The CDR3 DNA reads TGCAGTGCTAGAGCGACAGGGCTCAACACCGGGGAGCTGTTTTTT.

The genes are TRBV18 and TRBJ1-1, with D hard to call. Germline values: CDR1 KGHSH, CDR2 LQKENI. The CDR3 totals 17 residues. Trimming shortened V by 1 base and J by 1 base, and 16 bases separated the two germline ends. The CDR3 here is CASSPLVLGFENTEAFF. The DNA of the CDR3 is TGTGCCAGCTCACCACTTGTTTTGGGGTTTGAGAACACTGAAGCTTTCTTT.